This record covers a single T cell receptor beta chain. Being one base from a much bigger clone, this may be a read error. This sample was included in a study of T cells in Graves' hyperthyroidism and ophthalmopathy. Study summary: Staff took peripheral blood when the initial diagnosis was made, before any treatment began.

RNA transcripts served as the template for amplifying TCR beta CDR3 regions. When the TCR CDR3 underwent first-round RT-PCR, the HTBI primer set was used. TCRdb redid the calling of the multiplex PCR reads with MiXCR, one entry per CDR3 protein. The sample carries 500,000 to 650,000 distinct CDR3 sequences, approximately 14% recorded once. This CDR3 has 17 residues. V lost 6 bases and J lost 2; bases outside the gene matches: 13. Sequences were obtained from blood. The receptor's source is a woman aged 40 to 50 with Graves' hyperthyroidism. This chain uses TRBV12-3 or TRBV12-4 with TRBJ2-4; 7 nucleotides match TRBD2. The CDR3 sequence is CASSNRAGVVSKNIQYF. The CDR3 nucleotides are TGTGCCAGCAGCAATCGGGCGGGAGTAGTATCCAAAAACATTCAGTACTTC.